The 28 T cell receptor beta chains below were found in one sample sequenced in a study of blood T cell repertoires in COVID-19. Measured with immunoSEQ multiplex PCR; TCRdb has only the in-frame clones, and not every one. Here the sample spans some 150,000 clones, roughly nine tenths being singletons. Material: peripheral blood. The receptor source for this set is a human donor in a cohort sampled during active COVID-19.

V and J are TRBV5-1 and TRBJ1-1, with 12 bases fitting TRBD1. Germline values: CDR1 SGHRS, CDR2 YFSETQ. The ends lost 4 bases at V and 4 bases at J; junction bases unmatched: 8. The CDR3 has 16 amino acids. The CDR3 bases are TGCGCCAGCAGCATCATGGGGACAGGGGGCGGCACTGAAGCTTTCTTT. This gives the protein CASSIMGTGGGTEAFF.

CDR3: CASPGQGCYGYTF. CDR3 bases: TGTGCCAGCCCTGGACAGGGATGCTATGGCTACACCTTC. The V gene is TRBV19, the J gene TRBJ1-2; 8 positions match TRBD1. CDR1 is LNHDA and CDR2 is SQIVND in the germline V gene (reference sequence). Germline trimming cut 9 bases from V and 4 bases from J; bases unmatched to any gene: 7. The CDR3 extends over 13 amino acids. Full variable domain (missing parts from reference TRBV19 and TRBJ1-2): DGGITQSPKYLFRKEGQNVTLSCEQNLNHDAMYWYRQDPGQGLRLIYYSQIVNDFQKGDIAEGYSVSREKKESFPLTVTSAQKNPTAFYLCASPGQGCYGYTFGSGTRLTVV.

This sequence joins TRBV7-9 and TRBJ2-4, with TRBD2 identical over 9 bases. J gave up 0 bases and V 5 bases, and 14 bases lay outside the gene matches. The CDR3 spans 19 residues. Germline lookup yields CDR1 SEHNR and CDR2 FQNEAQ (reference sequence). The chain's CDR3 is CASSPSIAGVLLAKNIQYF. The CDR3 coding sequence is TGTGCCAGCAGCCCCAGCATAGCGGGGGTCCTATTAGCCAAAAACATTCAGTACTTC.

The chain has TRBV5-4 and TRBJ2-7, with D unresolved. Per germline, CDR1 SGHNT and CDR2 YYREEE (reference sequence). The CDR3 spans 14 residues. V was pared by 4 bases and J by 3 bases, with 14 bases between. The CDR3 DNA is TGTGCCAGCAGCCCCTCGCTAATTAGCTACGAGCAGTACTTC. Protein product: CASSPSLISYEQYF.

This clone was recorded a few times. The V and J genes are TRBV6-1 and TRBJ2-1; D is perhaps TRBD1 (6 bases). The CDR3 loop spans 14 amino acids. Germline V gives CDR1 MNHNS, CDR2 SASEGT. The V and J ends lost 3 bases and 0 bases respectively, with 6 bases between them. CDR3 DNA: TGTGCCAGCAGTGAGGACAGCTCCTACAATGAGCAGTTCTTC. Translation: CASSEDSSYNEQFF.

The chain has TRBV3-1 (or the pseudogene TRBV3-2) and TRBJ2-4; TRBD1 is a possible D gene (5 bases). Germline assignment: CDR1 LGHDT and CDR2 YNNKEL (reference sequence). The CDR3 runs to 14 residues. V lost 4 bases to trimming and J lost 8 bases, with 15 bases between them. The CDR3 sequence is CASSLRGRSDIQYF. DNA of the CDR3: TGTGCCAGCAGCCTAAGGGGCAGATCGGACATTCAGTACTTC.

This clone was detected once. The genes are TRBV9 and TRBJ1-2; D perhaps matches TRBD1 (6 bases). V lost 0 bases to trimming and J lost 4 bases, with 16 bases between them. CDR3 length: 16 amino acids. From germline, CDR1 is SGDLS and CDR2 YYNGEE. The CDR3 bases are TGTGCCAGCAGCGTAGGTTCCGGGACAAAAAGCTATGGCTACACCTTC. It translates to CASSVGSGTKSYGYTF.

The chain uses TRBV6-5 and TRBJ1-5; 7 bases match TRBD1. This CDR3 region has 15 residues. Germline assignment: CDR1 MNHEY and CDR2 SVGAGI. V gave up 6 bases and J gave up 0 bases; unmatched junction bases: 5. The CDR3, as DNA: TGTGCCAGCAGCCCAGGGGGGTATAGCAATCAGCCCCAGCATTTT. Translated: CASSPGGYSNQPQHF.

This chain links TRBV14 with TRBJ2-5, with unresolved D. Germline CDR1 SGHDN, CDR2 FVKESK. The CDR3 consists of 15 residues. V dropped 1 base and J dropped 0 bases, with 9 bases sitting between them. The CDR3 loop reads CASSQGARYQETQYF. The DNA of the CDR3 is TGTGCCAGCAGCCAAGGGGCAAGATACCAAGAGACCCAGTACTTC.

This rearrangement joins TRBV5-4 to TRBJ2-5; D is possibly TRBD1 (5 bases). The germline V gene has CDR1 SGHNT and CDR2 YYREEE (reference sequence). Trimming removed 2 bases from V and 7 bases from J, with 6 bases in between. The CDR3 runs to 11 residues. The CDR3 DNA is TGTGCCAGCAGCTTTAGGGGGACCCAGTACTTC. It codes for CASSFRGTQYF.

The V call is TRBV14, the J call TRBJ2-1, with D possibly being TRBD2 (5 bases). The length of the CDR3 is 15 residues. The germline V gene has CDR1 SGHDN and CDR2 FVKESK. The V gene lost 4 bases and the J gene lost 5 bases, with 15 bases spanning the gap. The DNA for the CDR3 is TGTGCCAGCAGCCCCACTCCAGAGGGTAACAATGAGCAGTTCTTC. Translating it yields CASSPTPEGNNEQFF.

V usage is TRBV9 and J usage is TRBJ2-1; tentative D call: TRBD2 (6 bases). The CDR3 loop spans 14 amino acids. Trimming cost V 4 bases and J 4 bases, with 12 bases left between them. Per the germline V gene, CDR1 is SGDLS and CDR2 is YYNGEE. In DNA, the CDR3 is TGTGCCAGCAGCCCAGGGAGGATGTACAATGAGCAGTTCTTC. Translated: CASSPGRMYNEQFF.

The rearrangement uses TRBV29-1 and TRBJ2-1; TRBD2 matches at 13 bases. Germline-derived CDR1 and CDR2 are SQVTM and ANQGSEA. This CDR3 is built from 14 residues. After removal of 8 bases from V and 8 bases from J, the junction contained 9 bases not matched to a gene. The CDR3, as DNA: TGCAGCTCGGGGACTAGCGGGGTCAACTATGAGCAGTTCTTC. It yields the protein CSSGTSGVNYEQFF.

This clone was seen just once. V and J are TRBV19 and TRBJ2-7, with 9 positions matching TRBD2. With V trimmed by 3 bases and J by 6 bases, 9 bases remained unmatched. This CDR3 is built from 15 residues. Germline V CDR1 and CDR2: LNHDA, SQIVND (reference sequence). The CDR3 loop is CASSMMASGAREQYF. Written as DNA, the CDR3 is TGTGCCAGTAGTATGATGGCTAGCGGGGCGCGCGAGCAGTACTTC.

The J gene is TRBJ1-4, the V gene TRBV5-5, with D possibly TRBD1 on 6 matching bases. Per germline, CDR1 SGHKS and CDR2 YYEKEE (reference sequence). This CDR3 is 13 amino acids long. Trimming cost V 7 bases and J 6 bases, with 13 bases left between them. The CDR3 here is CASSRGGDEKLFF. The CDR3 DNA is TGTGCCAGCTCTCGAGGGGGTGATGAAAAACTGTTTTTT.

The genes are TRBV7-9 and TRBJ2-7; tentatively, D is TRBD2 (6 bases). V was clipped by 0 bases and J by 5 bases, with 11 bases between them. Germline values: CDR1 SEHNR, CDR2 FQNEAQ (reference sequence). The CDR3 loop spans 14 amino acids. For the CDR3, the DNA is TGTGCCAGCAGCTTAGCTTTTCGGGGGAACGAGCAGTACTTC. Protein: CASSLAFRGNEQYF.

The chain's CDR3 is CASSQDIFALADRTETQYF. DNA for the CDR3: TGTGCCAGCAGCCAAGATATTTTTGCGCTAGCGGACAGAACAGAGACCCAGTACTTC. This chain connects TRBV3-1 (or the pseudogene TRBV3-2) to TRBJ2-5, with D perhaps matching TRBD2 (7 bases). The CDR3 is 19 amino acids. Germline CDR1 LGHDT, CDR2 YNNKEL (reference sequence). The V end was cut by 0 bases, the J end by 4 bases, with 24 bases between.

J is TRBJ2-1 and V is TRBV30; perhaps TRBD2 as D (5 bases). Per germline, CDR1 GTSNPN and CDR2 SVGIG (reference sequence). The CDR3 loop spans 11 amino acids. The ends were cut back, 3 bases at V and 8 bases at J, with 8 bases in the middle. In nucleotides, the CDR3 is TGTGCCTGGAGCACTAGGTATGAGCAGTTCTTC. Its protein product is CAWSTRYEQFF.

The V call is TRBV19, the J call TRBJ2-1; D perhaps matches TRBD2 (5 bases). V shed 1 base and J shed 1 base, with 8 bases lying between them. CDR1 and CDR2 from the germline V gene are LNHDA and SQIVND (reference sequence). The CDR3 runs 15 residues. CDR3 residues: CASSIGTRSYNEQFF. CDR3 coding DNA: TGTGCCAGTAGTATAGGGACTCGATCCTACAATGAGCAGTTCTTC. Using reference TRBV19 and TRBJ2-1 for the parts outside the CDR3, the full variable domain is DGGITQSPKYLFRKEGQNVTLSCEQNLNHDAMYWYRQDPGQGLRLIYYSQIVNDFQKGDIAEGYSVSREKKESFPLTVTSAQKNPTAFYLCASSIGTRSYNEQFFGPGTRLTVL.

The J gene is TRBJ1-2, the V gene TRBV4-3, with 9 nucleotides matching TRBD1. CDR3 length: 14 amino acids. Germline V lookup: CDR1 LGHNA, CDR2 YSLEER. The ends lost 6 bases at V and 7 bases at J; junction bases unmatched: 9. CDR3 bases: TGCGCCAGCAGGCAGTTCGGGACAGGGAGTGGCTACACCTTC. Its translation is CASRQFGTGSGYTF.

The V call is TRBV2, the J call TRBJ2-7; 7 nucleotides agree with TRBD1. The CDR3 is 13 amino acids. With V trimmed by 6 bases and J by 5 bases, 7 bases remained unmatched. Germline lookup yields CDR1 SNHLY and CDR2 FYNNEI. This chain's CDR3 is CASRRGQANEQYF. The CDR3 DNA reads as TGTGCCAGCAGAAGGGGGCAAGCGAACGAGCAGTACTTC.

A few counts support this clone. This chain connects TRBV11-2 to TRBJ1-6; D not resolved. CDR1 and CDR2 (germline): SGHAT, FQNNGV. The CDR3 totals 13 residues. Trimming left V 0 bases short and J 9 bases short, with 6 bases between. CDR3 loop: CASSLDRGSPLHF. CDR3 sequence (DNA): TGTGCCAGCAGCTTAGATCGGGGTTCACCCCTCCACTTT.

This clone has just a few counts. The V gene is TRBV19, the J gene TRBJ2-1, with D tentatively TRBD2 (7 bases). The CDR3 has 15 amino acids. The germline gives CDR1 LNHDA, CDR2 SQIVND (reference sequence). Trimming cost V 1 base and J 7 bases, with 14 bases left between them. CDR3 region: CASSIGGGALNEQFF. The CDR3 DNA follows: TGTGCCAGTAGTATAGGAGGGGGGGCACTGAATGAGCAGTTCTTC.

This chain joins TRBV25-1 and TRBJ1-2; possibly TRBD1 for D (6 bases). The V end was cut by 3 bases, the J end by 0 bases, with 11 bases between. CDR1 is MGHDK, CDR2 SYGVNS, per germline. The CDR3 has 15 residues. The CDR3 sequence is CASSDLGTTNYGYTF. The CDR3 nucleotides are TGTGCCAGCAGTGACTTGGGGACAACTAACTATGGCTACACCTTC.

CDR3 in DNA: TGTGCCAGCAGTTACGTTACAGGGGTATCTCGCTACACCTTC. As protein: CASSYVTGVSRYTF. The chain combines TRBV6-2 or TRBV6-3 with TRBJ1-2; 7 bases fit TRBD1. The CDR3 sequence is 14 residues long. V was clipped by 2 bases and J by 9 bases; unmatched bases: 9. Germline loops: CDR1 MNHEY, CDR2 SVGEGT.

There are a few counts of this clone. The chain carries TRBV5-6 and TRBJ1-6; TRBD1 matches 10 bases. CDR3 size: 16 residues. Trimming at V came to 5 bases and at J to 8 bases, leaving 10 bases not matched to a gene. CDR1 and CDR2 (germline): SGHDT, YYEEEE. DNA for the CDR3: TGTGCCAGCAGACCTTGGGACAGGGGCGGGGATTCACCCCTCCACTTT. Encoded protein: CASRPWDRGGDSPLHF.

V and J are TRBV27 and TRBJ2-3; TRBD2 aligns across 8 bases. CDR3 length: 12 residues. The ends lost 7 bases at V and 4 bases at J; junction bases unmatched: 1. Germline V gene sequence: CDR1 MNHEY, CDR2 SMNVEV (reference sequence). The CDR3 bases are TGTGCCAGCAAGCGGGGGTCAGATACGCAGTATTTT. Translating it yields CASKRGSDTQYF.

The genes are TRBV18 and TRBJ2-7; possible D gene TRBD1, 6 bases. V was cut by 0 bases and J by 0 bases, with 9 bases left in between. CDR1 and CDR2 from the germline V gene are KGHSH and LQKENI. This CDR3 has 15 amino acids. The CDR3 coding sequence is TGTGCCAGCTCACCACCACACAGGGCCTCCTACGAGCAGTACTTC. This codes for CASSPPHRASYEQYF.